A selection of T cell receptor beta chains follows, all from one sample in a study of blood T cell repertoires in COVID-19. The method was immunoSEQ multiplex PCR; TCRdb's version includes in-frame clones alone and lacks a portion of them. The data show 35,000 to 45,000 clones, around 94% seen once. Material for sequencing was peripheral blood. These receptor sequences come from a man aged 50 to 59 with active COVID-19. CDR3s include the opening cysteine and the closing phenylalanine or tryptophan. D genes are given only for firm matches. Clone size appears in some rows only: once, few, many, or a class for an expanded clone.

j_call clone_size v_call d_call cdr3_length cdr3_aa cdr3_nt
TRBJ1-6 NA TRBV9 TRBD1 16 CASSVAGAGGGSPLHF TGTGCCAGCAGCGTAGCTGGGGCAGGGGGCGGTTCACCCCTCCACTTT
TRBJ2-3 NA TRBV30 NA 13 CAWSLGISDTQYF TGTGCCTGGAGCCTCGGGATCTCCGATACGCAGTATTTT
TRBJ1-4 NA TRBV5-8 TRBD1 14 CASSPRTGDEKLFF TGTGCCAGCAGCCCTCGGACAGGGGATGAAAAACTGTTTTTT
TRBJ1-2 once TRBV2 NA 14 CASSEREEHYGYTF TGTGCCAGCAGTGAACGGGAGGAACACTATGGCTACACCTTC
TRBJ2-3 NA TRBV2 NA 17 CASSTHPSNLFTDTQYF TGTGCCAGCAGTACCCACCCGAGTAACCTCTTCACAGATACGCAGTATTTT
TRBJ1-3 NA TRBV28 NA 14 CASSFAGSGNTIYF TGTGCCAGCAGTTTTGCGGGGTCTGGAAACACCATATATTTT
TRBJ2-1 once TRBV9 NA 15 CASSTRQISYNEQFF TGTGCCAGCAGCACTCGACAGATCTCCTACAATGAGCAGTTCTTC
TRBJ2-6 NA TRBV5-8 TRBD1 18 CASTLGQGDIAGANVLTF TGTGCCAGCACCCTGGGACAGGGTGATATTGCTGGGGCCAACGTCCTGACTTTC
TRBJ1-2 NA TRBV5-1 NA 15 CASCVEPGRPGSYTF TGCGCCAGCTGCGTTGAACCGGGCCGTCCGGGAAGCTACACCTTC
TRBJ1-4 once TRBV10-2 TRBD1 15 CASSDLGQGGEKLFF TGCGCCAGCAGTGATCTAGGACAGGGAGGTGAAAAACTGTTTTTT
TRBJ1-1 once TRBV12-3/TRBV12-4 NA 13 CASSVQGHTEAFF TGTGCCAGCAGCGTGCAGGGGCACACTGAAGCTTTCTTT
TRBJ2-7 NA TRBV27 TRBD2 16 CASSLSGTSFFYEQYF TGTGCCAGCAGTTTATCGGGGACTAGTTTTTTCTACGAGCAGTACTTC
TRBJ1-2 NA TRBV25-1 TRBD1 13 CASRGQGSYGYTF TGTGCCAGCAGGGGACAGGGGTCCTATGGCTACACCTTC
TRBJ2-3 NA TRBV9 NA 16 CASSVGGSLKTDTQYF TGTGCCAGCAGCGTAGGGGGCAGCCTAAAGACAGATACGCAGTATTTT
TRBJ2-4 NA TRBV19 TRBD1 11 CASATGDIQYF TGTGCCAGTGCGACAGGGGACATTCAGTACTTC
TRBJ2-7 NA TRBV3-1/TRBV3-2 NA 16 CASSRTHRLIGYEQYF TGTGCCAGCAGCCGAACCCACAGGTTAATCGGCTACGAGCAGTACTTC
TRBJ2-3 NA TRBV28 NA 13 CASIPAVLDTQYF TGTGCCAGCATCCCAGCGGTCCTAGATACGCAGTATTTT
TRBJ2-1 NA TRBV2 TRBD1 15 CASRAGTGEFNEQFF TGTGCCAGCAGGGCCGGGACAGGGGAGTTCAATGAGCAGTTCTTC
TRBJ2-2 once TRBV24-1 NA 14 CATSARGRTGELFF TGTGCCACCAGTGCGCGGGGTAGGACCGGGGAGCTGTTTTTT
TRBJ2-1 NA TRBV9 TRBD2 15 CASSVSGGRYNEQFF TGTGCCAGCAGCGTAAGCGGGGGGCGTTACAATGAGCAGTTCTTC
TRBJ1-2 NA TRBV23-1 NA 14 CASSQSVSASGYTF TGCGCCAGCAGTCAATCGGTGAGCGCTAGCGGCTACACCTTC
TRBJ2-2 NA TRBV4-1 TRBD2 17 CASSQALAGANTGELFF TGCGCCAGCAGCCAAGCGCTAGCGGGAGCGAACACCGGGGAGCTGTTTTTT
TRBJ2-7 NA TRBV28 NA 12 CASSMTTAAQYF TGTGCCAGCAGTATGACTACGGCGGCGCAGTACTTC
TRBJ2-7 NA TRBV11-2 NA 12 CASSLVLDEQYF TGTGCCAGCAGCTTAGTTCTTGACGAGCAGTACTTC
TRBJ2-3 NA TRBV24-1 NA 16 CATSDSRAGLTDTQYF TGTGCCACCAGTGATTCGCGGGCGGGGCTGACAGATACGCAGTATTTT
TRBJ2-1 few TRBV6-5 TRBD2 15 CASKSGTSRYNEQFF TGTGCCAGCAAATCCGGGACTAGCCGATACAATGAGCAGTTCTTC
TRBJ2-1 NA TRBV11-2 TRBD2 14 CASSPTVRGNEQFF TGTGCCAGCAGCCCTACCGTGCGGGGGAATGAGCAGTTCTTC
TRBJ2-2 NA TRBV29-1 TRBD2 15 CSASSGSAWTGELFF TGCAGCGCATCTAGCGGGAGTGCGTGGACCGGGGAGCTGTTTTTT
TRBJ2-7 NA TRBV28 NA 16 CAINPTSGPGTYEQYF TGTGCCATTAACCCTACCTCAGGCCCAGGAACCTACGAGCAGTACTTC